Below, 5 T cell receptor beta chains from the same sample are listed, as sequenced in a study of cytomegalovirus exposure and HLA in healthy donors. The table came from immunoSEQ multiplex PCR; TCRdb's copy has only in-frame clones and leaves some out. Among about 160,000 clones, 85% to 90% were seen once, and the ten largest hold 2.5% to 3%. Sequenced material: PBMCs. The receptors were gathered from a man between 18 and 35 years old in good health and CMV-seronegative.

The rearrangement joins TRBV11-3 to TRBJ2-5; 7 nucleotides match TRBD1. In germline, CDR1 is SGHNT, CDR2 YENEEA. With 5 bases clipped from V and 1 base from J, the junction kept 1 base outside the gene matches. The CDR3 is made up of 13 amino acids. This CDR3 is CASSRDSQETQYF. The CDR3 DNA reads TGTGCCAGCAGCCGGGACAGCCAAGAGACCCAGTACTTC.

The V call is TRBV7-9, the J call TRBJ1-1, with TRBD1 as a possible D gene (6 bases). Germline V lookup: CDR1 SEHNR, CDR2 FQNEAQ (reference sequence). This CDR3 is built from 15 residues. Trimming took 8 bases from V and 6 from J, leaving 22 bases between them. Written as DNA, the CDR3 is TGTGCCAGCGATCAGATGGGGGCGGTCAGCGCTGAAGCTTTCTTT. This sequence encodes CASDQMGAVSAEAFF.

CDR3 DNA sequence: TGTGCCAGCAGTCCCCTTGACGGGAGCTCCTACAATGAGCAGTTCTTC. Its translation: CASSPLDGSSYNEQFF. The genes are TRBV7-9 and TRBJ2-1, with D possibly TRBD2 on 6 matching bases. The CDR3 consists of 16 residues. The V end was cut by 6 bases, the J end by 0 bases, with 15 bases between. Germline V lookup: CDR1 SEHNR, CDR2 FQNEAQ (reference sequence).

The chain is built from TRBV6-5 and TRBJ1-2, with a tentative D call TRBD1 (6 bases). Germline lookup yields CDR1 MNHEY and CDR2 SVGAGI. Trimming pared 0 bases from V and 4 bases from J, leaving 12 bases between. This CDR3 comprises 15 residues. This CDR3 is CASSYSSGALYGYTF. CDR3 coding DNA: TGTGCCAGCAGTTACTCCTCAGGGGCGCTCTATGGCTACACCTTC.

The chain joins TRBV6-6 to TRBJ1-4; D uncertain. Trimming removed 6 bases from V and 6 bases from J, with 14 bases in between. The CDR3 runs 14 residues. Germline CDR1 is MNHNY and CDR2 is SVGAGI (reference sequence). CDR3 in amino acids: CASSVSVKDEKLFF. In DNA, the CDR3 is TGTGCCAGCAGCGTTAGCGTTAAGGATGAAAAACTGTTTTTT.